This TCR beta chain is from a study of post-analysis software for immune sequencing data. To note about this clonotype: Its specificity is not known.

Study-wide findings and caveats: F measure grouped same-batch samples tightly together. Normalized Chao1 diversity was significantly reduced in patients versus controls. TRBV5-6, TRBV5-1 and TRBV20-1 belonged to a set of about 5 TRBV segments that were more frequent in patients than controls.

The germline gives CDR1 ENHRY, CDR2 SYGVKD. Trimming left V 2 bases short and J 7 bases short, with 14 bases between. This CDR3 has 14 residues. Unique molecular identifiers were built into the TCR beta cDNA libraries. TCRdb recomputed calls from the PCR reads with MiXCR, one row per CDR3 protein. The table includes roughly 620,000 distinct CDR3 sequences, about 40% detected once. This clonotype was obtained from a girl aged 10-17 years with multiple sclerosis. The material sequenced was blood. The chain recombines TRBV10-3 with TRBJ2-5; a weak D match, TRBD2 (6 bases). This chain's CDR3 is CAISETGGVRTQYF. The CDR3 DNA sequence: TGTGCCATCAGTGAGACAGGCGGGGTTCGGACCCAGTACTTC.